This record concerns one T cell receptor beta chain sequence. Its matching antigen is unknown. Within the sample, other DNA sequences also encode this same CDR3. CDR1 and CDR2 (germline): SGHAT, FQNNGV. Trimming removed 0 bases at V and 4 bases at J, with 7 bases between. CDR3 length equals 13 residues. The sample belongs to a study of cytotoxic CD8 clonotypes in ibrutinib-treated CLL. Study results and limitations: The study found baseline clonality above age-matched healthy donors, tracking circulating CD8+ T-cell counts.

Clones were sequenced by immunoSEQ multiplex PCR, and TCRdb holds only the in-frame ones, with some missing. The data show 150,000 to 200,000 clones, about 80% seen once. J is TRBJ2-7 and V is TRBV11-2; D is ambiguous. This sequence was found in a human donor with chronic lymphocytic leukemia. This sample comprised PBMCs, obtained after 12 months of ibrutinib treatment. This CDR3 reads CASSLDRVYEQYF. The CDR3 DNA follows: TGTGCCAGCAGCTTAGATCGGGTTTACGAGCAGTACTTC. The full variable domain, with the rest looked up from reference TRBV11-2 and TRBJ2-7, is EAGVAQSPRYKIIEKRQSVAFWCNPISGHATLYWYQQILGQGPKLLIQFQNNGVVDDSQLPKDRFSAERLKGVDSTLKIQPAKLEDSAVYLCASSLDRVYEQYFGPGTRLTVT.